The sequence of this T cell receptor beta chain was determined in a study of CD8 T cells in ankylosing spondylitis. Findings and caveats of the study: Certain motif variants had earlier been reported in reactive arthritis synovial fluid and blood. It appeared that ankylosing spondylitis blood was characterized by a TCR beta motif of about 8 highly homologous variants. CD8+ disease-linked clones were present at relatively low frequencies in blood. The authors reported significant enrichment of disease-linked clones in matched ankylosing spondylitis synovial fluid.

This clonotype was seen a few times. The antigen is undetermined. Trimming removed 6 bases at V and 8 bases at J, with 22 bases between. Germline V CDR1 and CDR2: MGHDK, SYGVNS. This CDR3 spans 15 amino acids. Each TCR beta library was made by quantitative 5'-RACE that incorporated molecular barcodes. One entry per CDR3 protein results from TCRdb running MiXCR on the 5' RACE reads. The repertoire holds 750,000 to 850,000 distinct CDR3 sequences, with 12% as singletons. Source material: blood, either unsorted or a sorted T cell fraction (not recorded which). The TCR originated in a male donor with ankylosing spondylitis. This chain connects TRBV25-1 to TRBJ1-2, with D possibly TRBD1 on 5 matching bases. In DNA form, the CDR3 reads TGTGCCAGCAGCCGGCGAGCCGGTGGGGCACGAGGCTACACCTTC. This codes for CASSRRAGGARGYTF.